This is a list of T cell receptor beta chains from one sample in a study of patients and donors after allogeneic stem cell transplantation. TCRdb itself ran the RT-PCR reads through MiXCR, one entry per CDR3 protein. The table includes 37,000 or so distinct CDR3 sequences, over 25% detected once. The material sequenced was blood, either unsorted or a sorted T cell fraction (not recorded which). These receptors came from a human donor who was either an allogeneic HSCT recipient or a stem cell or donor lymphocyte infusion donor (not recorded which). It is not recorded whose cells these are; they may come from a transplant donor. Both conserved end residues are part of each CDR3. The D gene is left open where the match is weak. Rows give clone size only sometimes, using once, few, many, or a class for an expanded clone.

J: TRBJ2-2; V: TRBV3-1; D: NA; size: NA; CDR3: CASTLNTGELFF; DNA: TGTGCCAGCACACTGAACACCGGGGAGCTGTTTTTT
J: TRBJ2-3; V: TRBV28; D: NA; size: NA; CDR3: CASSSGFWGSTDTQYF; DNA: TGTGCCAGCAGTTCCGGGTTTTGGGGAAGCACAGATACGCAGTATTTT
J: TRBJ2-4; V: TRBV10-3; D: TRBD2; size: once; CDR3: CAIRGTSDNIQYF; DNA: TGTGCCATCAGGGGGACTAGCGACAACATTCAGTACTTC
J: TRBJ1-1; V: TRBV4-3; D: TRBD1; size: many; CDR3: CASSQERQGAIEAFF; DNA: TGCGCCAGCAGCCAAGAGCGGCAGGGGGCGATTGAAGCTTTCTTT
J: TRBJ1-2; V: TRBV24-1; D: NA; size: few; CDR3: CATSDFLF; DNA: TGTGCCACCAGTGATTTCCTTTTC
J: TRBJ2-5; V: TRBV7-9; D: NA; size: NA; CDR3: CASSLGYRAYKETQYF; DNA: TGTGCCAGCAGCTTAGGTTACAGGGCCTACAAAGAGACCCAGTACTTC
J: TRBJ1-4; V: TRBV28; D: NA; size: NA; CDR3: CATHLWGNEKLFF; DNA: TGTGCCACCCACTTGTGGGGAAATGAAAAACTGTTTTTT
J: TRBJ1-5; V: TRBV6-2/TRBV6-3; D: NA; size: few; CDR3: CASTGRLYSNQPQHF; DNA: TGTGCCAGCACGGGCAGACTTTATAGCAATCAGCCCCAGCATTTT
J: TRBJ2-3; V: TRBV12-3/TRBV12-4; D: TRBD2; size: NA; CDR3: CASSPRLAGKFFTQYF; DNA: TGTGCCAGCAGTCCGAGACTAGCGGGAAAGTTTTTTACGCAGTATTTT
J: TRBJ2-2; V: TRBV4-3; D: NA; size: NA; CDR3: CASSQLQGNTGELFF; DNA: TGCGCCAGCAGCCAATTGCAGGGGAACACCGGGGAGCTGTTTTTT
J: TRBJ2-7; V: TRBV5-5; D: NA; size: NA; CDR3: CASSLVGRAMLGEQYF; DNA: TGTGCCAGCAGCTTGGTAGGTCGAGCGATGCTTGGCGAGCAGTACTTC
J: TRBJ2-7; V: TRBV20-1; D: TRBD2; size: NA; CDR3: CSANSGTIRSYEQYF; DNA: TGCAGTGCTAATAGCGGGACGATTCGCTCCTACGAGCAGTACTTC
J: TRBJ2-7; V: TRBV4-1; D: NA; size: NA; CDR3: CASSQGFGARSYEQYF; DNA: TGCGCCAGCAGCCAAGGGTTCGGCGCCCGCTCCTACGAGCAGTACTTC
J: TRBJ2-3; V: TRBV12-3/TRBV12-4; D: TRBD2; size: few; CDR3: CASSPPSGWSRDTQYF; DNA: TGTGCCAGCAGTCCCCCTAGCGGGTGGAGCAGGGATACGCAGTATTTT
J: TRBJ1-2; V: TRBV11-2; D: NA; size: few; CDR3: CASSPLHGYTF; DNA: TGTGCCAGCAGCCCACTTCATGGCTACACCTTC
J: TRBJ2-5; V: TRBV4-2; D: NA; size: NA; CDR3: CASSQESGRGETQYF; DNA: TGTGCCAGCAGCCAAGAATCCGGGAGAGGTGAGACCCAGTACTTC
J: TRBJ2-3; V: TRBV7-3; D: NA; size: few; CDR3: CASSSQFTDTQYF; DNA: TGTGCCAGCAGCTCACAATTCACAGATACGCAGTATTTT
J: TRBJ2-1; V: TRBV6-5; D: NA; size: few; CDR3: CASRLAAYNEQFF; DNA: TGTGCCAGCAGATTAGCGGCCTACAATGAGCAGTTCTTC
J: TRBJ2-7; V: TRBV28; D: NA; size: NA; CDR3: CASSVSVLSYEQYF; DNA: TGTGCCAGCAGCGTTTCCGTTCTCTCCTACGAGCAGTACTTC
J: TRBJ1-2; V: TRBV4-2; D: NA; size: few; CDR3: CASSHTIRGYTF; DNA: TGTGCCAGCAGCCATACAATACGAGGCTACACCTTC
J: TRBJ2-1; V: TRBV2; D: NA; size: few; CDR3: CASILRSSSYNEQFF; DNA: TGTGCCAGCATCCTGCGATCGAGCTCCTACAATGAGCAGTTCTTC
J: TRBJ1-5; V: TRBV6-1; D: NA; size: few; CDR3: CASSEWGRGSNQPQHF; DNA: TGTGCCAGCAGTGAATGGGGGCGGGGGTCCAATCAGCCCCAGCATTTT
J: TRBJ1-6; V: TRBV4-2; D: TRBD1; size: few; CDR3: CASSQDLGGSPLHF; DNA: TGTGCCAGCAGCCAAGATCTAGGGGGCTCACCCCTCCACTTT
J: TRBJ2-5; V: TRBV7-9; D: TRBD1; size: few; CDR3: CASSFDRGISQETQYF; DNA: TGTGCCAGCAGCTTCGACAGGGGTATTAGCCAAGAGACCCAGTACTTC
J: TRBJ1-1; V: TRBV28; D: NA; size: NA; CDR3: CASSLERSVTEAFF; DNA: TGTGCCAGCAGTTTAGAAAGGTCGGTGACTGAAGCTTTCTTT
J: TRBJ2-7; V: TRBV20-1; D: TRBD2; size: NA; CDR3: CSARSGLAGGYEQYF; DNA: TGCAGTGCTAGATCGGGACTAGCGGGAGGTTACGAGCAGTACTTC
J: TRBJ2-2; V: TRBV29-1; D: TRBD1; size: NA; CDR3: CSVAGRGPGELFF; DNA: TGCAGCGTTGCGGGCAGGGGGCCCGGGGAGCTGTTTTTT
J: TRBJ2-7; V: TRBV29-1; D: NA; size: once; CDR3: CSVHFAGRLSEQYF; DNA: TGCAGCGTTCACTTCGCGGGAAGGCTCTCCGAGCAGTACTTC
J: TRBJ2-7; V: TRBV6-5; D: TRBD2; size: few; CDR3: CASSYSRREGYEQYF; DNA: TGTGCCAGCAGTTACTCGAGACGGGAGGGCTACGAGCAGTACTTC
J: TRBJ1-6; V: TRBV7-2; D: TRBD1; size: NA; CDR3: CASSLGQGGSPLHF; DNA: TGTGCCAGCAGCTTAGGACAGGGAGGTTCACCCCTCCACTTT
J: TRBJ1-4; V: TRBV7-6; D: TRBD1; size: few; CDR3: CASSYGTGYEKLFF; DNA: TGTGCCAGCAGCTACGGGACAGGGTACGAAAAACTGTTTTTT
J: TRBJ2-3; V: TRBV6-5; D: NA; size: NA; CDR3: CASSLLGLAYSTDTQYF; DNA: TGTGCCAGCAGTCTTCTCGGACTCGCTTATAGCACAGATACGCAGTATTTT
J: TRBJ2-1; V: TRBV4-3; D: TRBD2; size: NA; CDR3: CASSQDPLAGRNNEQFF; DNA: TGCGCCAGCAGCCAAGATCCTCTAGCGGGAAGAAACAATGAGCAGTTCTTC
J: TRBJ2-2; V: TRBV5-4; D: NA; size: NA; CDR3: CASRAGSTGELFF; DNA: TGTGCCAGCAGAGCGGGTAGCACCGGGGAGCTGTTTTTT
J: TRBJ1-1; V: TRBV6-5; D: NA; size: NA; CDR3: CASSSRPNTEAFF; DNA: TGTGCCAGCAGTTCGAGACCGAACACTGAAGCTTTCTTT
J: TRBJ1-1; V: TRBV4-1; D: NA; size: NA; CDR3: CASSHPAVGAEAFF; DNA: TGCGCCAGCAGCCACCCCGCCGTAGGGGCTGAAGCTTTCTTT
J: TRBJ1-6; V: TRBV5-1; D: NA; size: few; CDR3: CASSLAGENNSPLHF; DNA: TGCGCCAGCAGCTTGGCAGGGGAAAATAATTCACCCCTCCACTTT
J: TRBJ1-4; V: TRBV10-3; D: TRBD1; size: NA; CDR3: CAISDRGPTNEKLFF; DNA: TGTGCCATATCGGACAGGGGCCCAACTAATGAAAAACTGTTTTTT
J: TRBJ2-5; V: TRBV29-1; D: NA; size: NA; CDR3: CSVEPRVETQYF; DNA: TGCAGCGTTGAACCCAGGGTTGAGACCCAGTACTTC
J: TRBJ2-1; V: TRBV28; D: TRBD2; size: NA; CDR3: CASSFGASGRNEQFF; DNA: TGTGCCAGCAGTTTTGGGGCTAGCGGGAGAAATGAGCAGTTCTTC
J: TRBJ1-5; V: TRBV20-1; D: TRBD1; size: many; CDR3: CSAPGTAYQPQHF; DNA: TGCAGTGCACCCGGGACAGCTTATCAGCCCCAGCATTTT
J: TRBJ1-2; V: TRBV12-3/TRBV12-4; D: TRBD1; size: NA; CDR3: CASRSTGAYGYTF; DNA: TGTGCCAGCAGAAGTACAGGGGCCTATGGCTACACCTTC
J: TRBJ2-2; V: TRBV24-1; D: TRBD1; size: few; CDR3: CATRGTVTGELFF; DNA: TGTGCCACCAGAGGGACAGTCACCGGGGAGCTGTTTTTT
J: TRBJ2-1; V: TRBV24-1; D: TRBD1; size: NA; CDR3: CATSDYGTGRNEQFF; DNA: TGTGCCACCAGTGATTACGGGACAGGGCGGAATGAGCAGTTCTTC
J: TRBJ2-1; V: TRBV20-1; D: TRBD2; size: few; CDR3: CSAYHGGSFYEQFF; DNA: TGCAGTGCGTACCATGGCGGGAGCTTCTATGAGCAGTTCTTC